The 14 T cell receptor beta chains below come from one sample, sequenced in a study of PD-1 blockade in classical Hodgkin lymphoma. Data came from immunoSEQ multiplex PCR; TCRdb stores just in-frame clones and leaves some out. Here the sample spans fewer than 7,500 clones, roughly 85% being singletons. Each of the patients experienced relapse following autologous stem cell transplantation, and their brentuximab vedotin exposure differed. CD4+ T cells were purified from thawed PBMCs by negative selection. The sequenced sample was CD4+ T cells from blood, obtained at baseline. All receptors come from a human donor with classical Hodgkin lymphoma.

The DNA for the CDR3 is TGCGCCAGCAGTAACCGGGACAGGAGAATTACAGATACGCAGTATTTT. Translating it yields CASSNRDRRITDTQYF. V usage is TRBV23-1 and J usage is TRBJ2-3; 8 nucleotides agree with TRBD1. TRBV23-1 is an ORF, with its function uncertain. This CDR3 has 16 amino acids. V was clipped by 5 bases and J by 3 bases; unmatched bases: 10.

CDR3 bases: TGTGCCAGCAGTTACCTCGACAGTTTTGATGGCTACACCTTC. Protein sequence: CASSYLDSFDGYTF. V and J are TRBV6-5 and TRBJ1-2; weak D call: TRBD1 (5 bases). The germline gives CDR1 MNHEY, CDR2 SVGAGI. V was cut by 2 bases and J by 6 bases, with 13 bases left in between. The CDR3 is made up of 14 amino acids.

V usage is TRBV5-4 and J usage is TRBJ2-6, with 7 bases fitting TRBD1. V lost 4 bases and J lost 0; bases outside the gene matches: 10. The germline V gene encodes CDR1 SGHNT and CDR2 YYREEE (reference sequence). The CDR3 contains 18 residues. The CDR3 DNA follows: TGTGCCAGCAGCCAACTCGGGACAGCTAGCTCTGGGGCCAACGTCCTGACTTTC. This codes for CASSQLGTASSGANVLTF.

This chain links TRBV6-6 with TRBJ2-7; 10 positions agree with TRBD2. The CDR3 is 15 amino acids. Germline CDR1 reads MNHNY; CDR2 reads SVGAGI (reference sequence). V lost 6 bases, J lost 5 bases, and 10 bases stayed unmatched. CDR3 sequence (DNA): TGTGCCAGCAGGCTTCGGACTAGCGGCGCTCACGAGCAGTACTTC. Its protein product is CASRLRTSGAHEQYF.

The rearrangement links TRBV18 to TRBJ2-1; a possible D gene is TRBD2 (5 bases). Trimming took off 2 bases at V and 6 bases at J, with 11 bases between the two ends. CDR3 size: 14 residues. Germline CDR1 and CDR2: KGHSH and LQKENI. CDR3 sequence (DNA): TGTGCCAGCTCACCATTTGGAGGAACCAATGAGCAGTTCTTC. Protein sequence: CASSPFGGTNEQFF.

The CDR3 DNA sequence: TGCAGCGTCCCCGGTAGCGGGAGATCCGGGGAGCTGTTTTTT. It yields the protein CSVPGSGRSGELFF. V gene TRBV29-1 combines with J gene TRBJ2-2; 9 nucleotides line up with TRBD2. Germline values: CDR1 SQVTM, CDR2 ANQGSEA. The CDR3 spans 14 residues. The J segment lost 6 bases and the V segment lost 6 bases, leaving 8 bases of the junction unmatched.

This chain links TRBV5-1 with TRBJ2-5; 8 nucleotides match TRBD1. The CDR3 is made up of 16 amino acids. V gave up 3 bases and J gave up 2 bases; unmatched junction bases: 9. CDR1 is SGHRS and CDR2 is YFSETQ in the germline V gene. This CDR3 reads CASSSGSTGVQETQYF. CDR3 in DNA: TGCGCCAGCAGCTCGGGGTCGACAGGGGTACAAGAGACCCAGTACTTC.

The chain combines TRBV6-1 with TRBJ1-4; 7 bases line up with TRBD1. Trimming cost V 1 base and J 8 bases; bases outside gene matches: 4. Germline V lookup: CDR1 MNHNS, CDR2 SASEGT. The CDR3 has 14 residues. The CDR3 loop is CASSEGQGREKLFF. The CDR3 bases are TGTGCCAGCAGTGAAGGACAGGGTAGAGAAAAACTGTTTTTT.

CDR3 nucleotides: TGTGCCAGCTCACCCCCCGGACAGGGGGCTCTGGATGAGCAGTTCTTC. It yields the protein CASSPPGQGALDEQFF. This chain uses TRBV18 with TRBJ2-1, with 11 positions matching TRBD1. There are 16 residues in the CDR3. Trimming took 3 bases from V and 8 from J; bases not matched to a gene: 9. CDR1 KGHSH and CDR2 LQKENI come from the germline V gene. Full variable domain (outside the CDR3, taken from reference TRBV18 and TRBJ2-1): NAGVMQNPRHLVRRRGQEARLRCSPMKGHSHVYWYRQLPEEGLKFMVYLQKENIIDESGMPKERFSAEFPKEGPSILRIQQVVRGDSAAYFCASSPPGQGALDEQFFGPGTRLTVL.

This chain joins TRBV10-3 and TRBJ2-3; D is unclear. CDR1 ENHRY and CDR2 SYGVKD come from the germline V gene. Trimming cost V 0 bases and J 6 bases, with 4 bases left between them. This CDR3 comprises 12 residues. The CDR3 DNA sequence: TGTGCCATCAGTGAGTCAGGGGATACGCAGTATTTT. It yields the protein CAISESGDTQYF.

The V and J genes are TRBV6-1 and TRBJ2-6; 7 bases fit TRBD2. Trimming took 3 bases from V and 1 from J; bases not matched to a gene: 0. Germline-derived CDR1 and CDR2 are MNHNS and SASEGT. CDR3 length: 15 residues. The CDR3: CASSEGGSGANVLTF. The CDR3 DNA sequence: TGTGCCAGCAGTGAGGGAGGGTCTGGGGCCAACGTCCTGACTTTC.

The chain recombines TRBV18 with TRBJ1-3; no reliable D call. CDR1 is KGHSH, CDR2 LQKENI, per germline. V dropped 5 bases and J dropped 0 bases, with 11 bases sitting between them. The CDR3 consists of 15 residues. The CDR3 region is CASSGQETSGNTIYF. The CDR3 nucleotides read TGTGCCAGCTCAGGTCAGGAGACCTCTGGAAACACCATATATTTT.

Comments on this clone: At the DNA level, this CDR3 is encoded by other sequences in the same sample as well. CDR3 bases: TGTGCCAGTTCTGACATTGGTAACACTGAAGCTTTCTTT. Translating it yields CASSDIGNTEAFF. This rearrangement joins TRBV19 to TRBJ1-1; D not certain. V was clipped by 8 bases and J by 2 bases, with 12 bases between them. CDR3 length: 13 amino acids. Germline V CDR1 and CDR2: LNHDA, SQIVND (reference sequence).

J is TRBJ2-7 and V is TRBV10-3; D uncertain. The CDR3 is 11 amino acids. Trimming left V 0 bases short and J 5 bases short, with 2 bases between. The germline gives CDR1 ENHRY, CDR2 SYGVKD. The CDR3 region is CAISESHEQYF. Here the CDR3 DNA reads TGTGCCATCAGTGAGTCCCACGAGCAGTACTTC.